Listed below are T cell receptor beta chains from one sample, sequenced in a study of cytomegalovirus exposure and HLA in healthy donors. The data were produced by immunoSEQ multiplex PCR, yet TCRdb's version contains in-frame clones alone and is incomplete. The profile covers 130,000 or so clones, with 70% to 85% appearing a single time and around 1.9% taken by the ten largest. The sample consisted of PBMCs. The receptor source for this set is a woman between 40 and 55 years old in good health and CMV-seronegative. Both conserved end residues are part of each CDR3. A D gene is named only where the DNA matches it firmly. Clone size appears in some rows only: once, few, many, or a class for an expanded clone.

>.|TRBJ1-1|TRBV7-8|.
CASSLGLMNTEAFF
TGTGCCAGCAGCTTAGGTCTTATGAACACTGAAGCTTTCTTT
>.|TRBJ1-5|TRBV7-9|TRBD1
CASSLTGALSNQPQHF
TGTGCCAGCAGCCTAACAGGGGCGCTTAGCAATCAGCCCCAGCATTTT
>.|TRBJ2-7|TRBV5-5|.
CASSWGGGMWGPEQYF
TGTGCCAGCAGCTGGGGGGGCGGCATGTGGGGGCCCGAGCAGTACTTC
>.|TRBJ2-2|TRBV19|TRBD2
CASRRRLAGADGELFF
TGTGCCAGTAGAAGACGACTAGCGGGAGCCGACGGGGAGCTGTTTTTT
>.|TRBJ1-2|TRBV4-1|.
CASSQEIRGYYGYTF
TGCGCCAGCAGCCAAGAGATCCGGGGATACTATGGCTACACCTTC
>.|TRBJ1-1|TRBV10-3|.
CAIMERVGGSTEAFF
TGTGCCATCATGGAGAGGGTAGGGGGAAGCACTGAAGCTTTCTTT
>.|TRBJ2-1|TRBV19|TRBD2
CASSIQRGPRSSYNEQFF
TGTGCCAGTAGTATACAGCGGGGACCAAGAAGCTCCTACAATGAGCAGTTCTTC
>.|TRBJ2-7|TRBV9|.
CASSVEDTYEQYF
TGTGCCAGCAGCGTCGAGGACACCTACGAGCAGTACTTC
>.|TRBJ1-1|TRBV9|.
CASSRGGQTEAFF
TGTGCCAGCTCTCGAGGGGGACAAACTGAAGCTTTCTTT
>few|TRBJ2-1|TRBV5-6|TRBD2
CASSPRSGGTRFF
TGTGCCAGCAGCCCCCGATCGGGGGGAACTAGGTTCTTC
>.|TRBJ1-5|TRBV19|TRBD1
CASSISGGYQPQHF
TGTGCCAGTAGTATATCAGGGGGTTATCAGCCCCAGCATTTT
>.|TRBJ1-1|TRBV4-1|TRBD1
CASRLQGEVTEAFF
TGCGCCAGCAGACTACAGGGGGAGGTCACTGAAGCTTTCTTT
>.|TRBJ2-3|TRBV28|TRBD2
CASSYPGGTDTQYF
TGTGCCAGCAGTTATCCGGGGGGGACAGATACGCAGTATTTT
>.|TRBJ2-3|TRBV4-3|TRBD2
CASSRRLAGGGDTQYF
TGCGCCAGCAGCCGCCGACTAGCGGGAGGGGGAGATACGCAGTATTTT
>.|TRBJ2-5|TRBV28|.
CASSLSGRQVKGQYF
TGTGCCAGCAGTTTATCGGGCAGGCAGGTAAAGGGGCAGTACTTC
>.|TRBJ1-1|TRBV28|.
CASSSQQIKATEAFF
TGTGCCAGCAGTTCCCAACAGATAAAAGCCACTGAAGCTTTCTTT
>once|TRBJ1-5|TRBV28|.
CASRLRYSNQPQHF
TGTGCCAGCAGACTCCGTTACAGCAATCAGCCCCAGCATTTT
>.|TRBJ1-2|TRBV7-9|TRBD1
CASSSYRGNYGYTF
TGTGCCAGCAGCTCCTACAGGGGGAACTATGGCTACACCTTC
>.|TRBJ2-7|TRBV7-2|TRBD2
CASRRLAREVEQYF
TGTGCCAGCCGACGACTAGCGCGGGAGGTCGAGCAGTACTTC
>.|TRBJ2-3|TRBV7-2|TRBD2
CASSSGTSGNTQYF
TGTGCCAGCAGCTCGGGGACTAGCGGAAATACGCAGTATTTT
>.|TRBJ2-2|TRBV7-3|TRBD1
CASSPEGRGLTGELFF
TGTGCCAGCAGCCCGGAGGGCAGGGGGCTTACCGGGGAGCTGTTTTTT
>once|TRBJ2-5|TRBV5-4|TRBD1
CASSLKQGAQETQYF
TGTGCCAGCAGCCTCAAACAGGGGGCCCAAGAGACCCAGTACTTC
>.|TRBJ1-1|TRBV18|.
CASSPRNREAFF
TGTGCCAGCTCACCACGTAATCGTGAAGCTTTCTTT
>once|TRBJ1-1|TRBV27|.
CASAATAWYNTEAFF
TGTGCCAGCGCGGCCACGGCGTGGTATAACACTGAAGCTTTCTTT
>.|TRBJ2-7|TRBV5-1|.
CASSLNGVDSSYEQYF
TGCGCCAGCAGCTTGAACGGGGTGGACAGCTCCTACGAGCAGTACTTC
>once|TRBJ2-7|TRBV27|.
CASSLSGGRTNYEQYF
TGTGCCAGCAGTTTATCTGGGGGCCGTACGAACTACGAGCAGTACTTC
>.|TRBJ1-2|TRBV11-2|.
CASRNMGPYGYTF
TGTGCCAGCAGGAATATGGGCCCGTATGGCTACACCTTC
>.|TRBJ2-7|TRBV6-1|.
CASSDLSGVGDEQYF
TGTGCCAGCAGTGACTTATCAGGGGTGGGTGACGAGCAGTACTTC
>.|TRBJ1-3|TRBV19|.
CAVQGSYSGNTIYF
TGTGCCGTTCAGGGGAGTTACTCTGGAAACACCATATATTTT
>few|TRBJ2-1|TRBV4-1|.
CASSQEGGAASSYNEQFF
TGCGCCAGCAGCCAAGAAGGGGGGGCGGCTAGCTCCTACAATGAGCAGTTCTTC
>.|TRBJ2-2|TRBV7-6|.
CASSPKILGGNTGELFF
TGTGCCAGCAGCCCTAAGATATTGGGGGGTAACACCGGGGAGCTGTTTTTT
>.|TRBJ1-5|TRBV30|.
CAWGDGDQPQHF
TGTGCCTGGGGTGACGGTGATCAGCCCCAGCATTTT
>.|TRBJ1-2|TRBV2|.
CASNQNGQPYGYTF
TGTGCCAGCAACCAAAACGGACAGCCTTATGGCTACACCTTC
>.|TRBJ1-2|TRBV11-2|TRBD1
CASSLVRQGVDTF
TGTGCCAGCAGCTTAGTCCGACAGGGGGTGGACACCTTC
>.|TRBJ2-3|TRBV27|.
CTSLLTGTDTQYF
TGCACCTCACTTCTAACTGGCACAGATACGCAGTATTTT
>.|TRBJ1-1|TRBV20-1|.
CSARDDTGAFF
TGCAGTGCTAGAGATGACACAGGAGCTTTCTTT
>.|TRBJ2-7|TRBV4-2|.
CASSQESVAGEQYF
TGTGCCAGCAGCCAGGAGTCCGTCGCCGGGGAGCAGTACTTC
>.|TRBJ2-2|TRBV6-6|TRBD1
CASSGGTGITGELFF
TGTGCCAGCAGTGGGGGGACAGGGATCACCGGGGAGCTGTTTTTT
>.|TRBJ1-2|TRBV10-3|.
CAISDGEGLINYGYTF
TGTGCCATCAGTGACGGAGAGGGCCTTATTAACTATGGCTACACCTTC
>.|TRBJ1-2|TRBV19|TRBD1
CASTRPGQGLYGYTF
TGTGCCAGTACCAGGCCGGGACAGGGGCTCTATGGCTACACCTTC
>once|TRBJ1-6|TRBV9|TRBD1
CASSPQTGRSYNSPLHF
TGCGCCAGCAGCCCACAGACAGGGCGATCCTATAATTCACCCCTCCACTTT
>.|TRBJ2-7|TRBV28|.
CASSLGANSYEQYF
TGTGCCAGCAGTTTGGGGGCTAATTCCTACGAGCAGTACTTC